This T cell receptor beta chain is drawn from a study of T cells in Graves' hyperthyroidism and ophthalmopathy. Between the trimmed V and J ends, which lost 6 bases and 2 bases, there was a span of 17 bases. CDR3 length: 16 amino acids. CDR1 is SGHVS, CDR2 FQNEAQ, per germline. As regards this clonotype: Its antigen remains unidentified.

TCR beta CDR3 sequences were amplified from RNA transcripts. HTBI primers were employed in a first-round RT-PCR of the TCR CDR3. TCRdb re-derived calls from the multiplex PCR reads in MiXCR, one entry per CDR3 protein. The data show hundreds of thousands of distinct CDR3 sequences, 11% to 15% seen once. Points from the study as a whole: Among clonotypes expanded in thyroid above 0.001, most were also found in blood.

Across 18 months, stable Graves' hyperthyroidism was marked by no progression to ophthalmopathy. Clinicians diagnosed patients from clinical symptoms, serum thyroxine and TRAb, thyroid ultrasound and orbital computed tomography. Source material: blood. The genes are TRBV7-8 and TRBJ2-1, with D possibly being TRBD2 (6 bases). The receptor was isolated from a woman aged 18-29 years with Graves' hyperthyroidism. This CDR3 is CASSPRRRETYNEQFF. The CDR3 DNA sequence: TGTGCCAGCAGTCCTCGCCGGCGGGAAACCTACAATGAGCAGTTCTTC.